Shown below are 18 T cell receptor beta chains from a single sample sequenced in a study of graft-versus-host responses after intestinal transplantation. The assay was immunoSEQ multiplex PCR, and TCRdb's table has in-frame clones only and misses some. The sample comprises about 37,000 clones, roughly 87% of which are singletons, and roughly 18% rests with the top ten. Tissue from the graft was processed to free its intraepithelial and lamina propria lymphocytes. The sample was ileum tissue, taken less than 210 days after intestinal transplant. These receptors all come from a human patient who received an intestinal transplant, so some T cells may come from the graft donor.

The chain combines TRBV6-6 with TRBJ2-1; 11 nucleotides line up with TRBD2. Germline V lookup: CDR1 MNHNY, CDR2 SVGAGI (reference sequence). The V and J ends lost 11 bases and 6 bases, in that order; junction bases with no gene match: 6. The length of the CDR3 is 13 residues. In DNA, the CDR3 is TGTGCCGGTTCTAGCGGGAGGCTCAATGAGCAGTTCTTC. This translates into CAGSSGRLNEQFF.

The rearrangement uses TRBV6-1 and TRBJ1-2; 7 nucleotides line up with TRBD1. The CDR3 is made up of 16 amino acids. Germline values: CDR1 MNHNS, CDR2 SASEGT. J gave up 3 bases and V 2 bases, and 9 bases lay outside the gene matches. The DNA of the CDR3 is TGTGCCAGCAGTGAAATGGAGACAGGGCGTCACTATGGCTACACCTTC. It specifies CASSEMETGRHYGYTF.

This sequence joins TRBV29-1 and TRBJ2-2; 7 nucleotides align to TRBD2. Germline CDR1 is SQVTM and CDR2 is ANQGSEA. This CDR3 region has 15 residues. J was trimmed by 4 bases and V by 5 bases; bases with no gene match: 10. CDR3 amino acids: CSVQAGGVGTGELFF. CDR3 DNA: TGCAGCGTTCAAGCTGGGGGGGTCGGCACCGGGGAGCTGTTTTTT.

CDR3 protein: CASSRGQGADEQYF. The CDR3 DNA reads TGTGCCAGCAGTAGGGGGCAGGGGGCCGACGAGCAGTACTTC. V and J are TRBV6-5 and TRBJ2-5; 8 bases match TRBD1. The DNA end favors TRBJ2-7, so the J call may be wrong. Germline CDR1 and CDR2: MNHEY and SVGAGI. This CDR3 is 14 amino acids long.

The CDR3 here is CSVVTSPRETQYF. The CDR3 nucleotides read TGCAGCGTTGTAACTAGCCCACGGGAGACCCAGTACTTC. The V gene is TRBV29-1, the J gene TRBJ2-5, with TRBD2 as a possible D gene (6 bases). Germline CDR1 and CDR2: SQVTM and ANQGSEA. V shed 4 bases and J shed 5 bases, with 14 bases lying between them. The CDR3 loop spans 13 amino acids.

This clone was picked up one time. The CDR3, as DNA: TGTGCCAGCAGCACCGGGGAGCTGTTTTTT. As protein: CASSTGELFF. This chain connects TRBV7-9 to TRBJ2-2; D not resolved. The V gene lost 5 bases and the J gene lost 5 bases, with 0 bases spanning the gap. Germline CDR1 SEHNR, CDR2 FQNEAQ (reference sequence). The CDR3 covers 10 residues.

This clone came up once. The rearrangement links TRBV28 to TRBJ2-7; no definite D call. The CDR3 covers 11 residues. Per germline, CDR1 MDHEN and CDR2 SYDVKM. Trimming removed 2 bases at V and 4 bases at J, with 3 bases between. In nucleotides, the CDR3 is TGTGCCAGCAGTTTAACGTACGAGCAGTACTTC. Residues: CASSLTYEQYF.

The chain has TRBV7-9 and TRBJ2-7; D ambiguous. V shed 5 bases and J shed 5 bases, with 13 bases lying between them. This CDR3 region has 13 residues. The germline gives CDR1 SEHNR, CDR2 FQNEAQ (reference sequence). The CDR3 DNA reads as TGTGCCAGCAGCCCGTCGTGGGGAAACGAGCAGTACTTC. It translates to CASSPSWGNEQYF.

This chain joins TRBV2 and TRBJ2-7, with D perhaps TRBD2 (5 bases). V was cut by 3 bases and J by 7 bases, with 13 bases left in between. The CDR3 loop spans 13 amino acids. Germline V CDR1 and CDR2: SNHLY, FYNNEI. As DNA, the CDR3 is TGTGCCAGCAGTGAGGACTCACATGGAGAGCAGTACTTC. It specifies CASSEDSHGEQYF.

The V call is TRBV5-1, the J call TRBJ2-7; D call uncertain. Trimming left V 0 bases short and J 4 bases short, with 17 bases between. This CDR3 region has 16 residues. Germline lookup yields CDR1 SGHRS and CDR2 YFSETQ. The CDR3 DNA sequence: TGCGCCAGCAGCTTGGGGCCCGGGCAGGCGAGGTACGAGCAGTACTTC. Its protein is CASSLGPGQARYEQYF.

The rearrangement links TRBV2 to TRBJ2-2, with D possibly matching TRBD1 (6 bases). The CDR3 runs 12 residues. Germline V lookup: CDR1 SNHLY, CDR2 FYNNEI. V gave up 7 bases and J gave up 6 bases, with 9 bases separating them. For the CDR3, the DNA is TGTGCCAGCATGACAGGAGCCGGGGAGCTGTTTTTT. It yields the protein CASMTGAGELFF.

In this sample, this clone turned up a few times. V and J are TRBV7-2 and TRBJ2-7; D unresolved. The CDR3 covers 13 residues. V was cut by 0 bases and J by 6 bases, with 9 bases left in between. CDR1 SGHTA and CDR2 FQGNSA come from the germline V gene. DNA of the CDR3: TGTGCCAGCAGCTTAGCGCTGAGAGGCGAGCAGTACTTC. Its protein is CASSLALRGEQYF.

The chain joins TRBV23-1 to TRBJ2-1, with D hard to call. TRBV23-1 is an open reading frame, and its role is uncertain. Trimming left V 7 bases short and J 3 bases short, with 7 bases between. This CDR3 region has 12 residues. CDR3 region: CASIGIYNEQFF. The CDR3 DNA reads as TGCGCCAGCATTGGCATCTACAATGAGCAGTTCTTC.

The chain recombines TRBV9 with TRBJ2-1; no reliable D call. Germline CDR1 SGDLS, CDR2 YYNGEE. Trimming cost V 3 bases and J 5 bases, with 15 bases left between them. This CDR3 comprises 15 residues. CDR3 coding DNA: TGTGCCAGCAGCGCACGTATAGGAAGGGACAATGAGCAGTTCTTC. Amino acids: CASSARIGRDNEQFF.

This clone was found a few times. The chain joins TRBV7-6 to TRBJ2-2, with 8 bases lining up with TRBD1. J gave up 5 bases and V 3 bases, and 11 bases lay outside the gene matches. This CDR3 spans 17 amino acids. The germline V gene has CDR1 SGHVS and CDR2 FNYEAQ. The CDR3 loop reads CASSFRGLKERTGELFF. CDR3 DNA: TGTGCCAGCAGCTTCAGGGGGCTGAAGGAGAGGACCGGGGAGCTGTTTTTT.

The sample holds one count of this clone. The gene calls are TRBV6-1 and TRBJ2-3; 9 bases agree with TRBD2. CDR3 length: 21 amino acids. Trimming took 2 bases from V and 5 from J; bases not matched to a gene: 23. In germline, CDR1 is MNHNS, CDR2 SASEGT. The CDR3 is CASSEWRGGGRASSRRDTQYF. The CDR3 DNA reads TGTGCCAGCAGTGAATGGAGAGGTGGCGGGAGGGCCTCAAGTCGCAGAGATACGCAGTATTTT.

This clone has a handful of counts. This rearrangement joins TRBV11-2 to TRBJ1-1, with D tentatively TRBD1 (5 bases). Germline V gene lookup returns CDR1 SGHAT and CDR2 FQNNGV. V dropped 4 bases and J dropped 1 base, with 13 bases sitting between them. The CDR3 spans 15 residues. CDR3 region: CASSSTYGGNTEAFF. CDR3 sequence (DNA): TGTGCCAGCAGCTCCACCTATGGGGGGAACACTGAAGCTTTCTTT.

This chain uses TRBV7-2 with TRBJ2-1; D not resolved. The CDR3 has 15 residues. CDR1 SGHTA and CDR2 FQGNSA come from the germline V gene. V dropped 1 base and J dropped 4 bases, with 11 bases sitting between them. The CDR3 region has the DNA TGTGCCAGCAGCTTAGAGGCGACGGCGTACAATGAGCAGTTCTTC. It specifies CASSLEATAYNEQFF.